These 29 T cell receptor beta chains share one sample of origin, sequenced in a study of spatial heterogeneity in lung cancer (dated by TCRdb to about 2019). Library prep was done by 5' RACE. The sequencing machine was a NextSeq 500. Using fastp trimming at Q25 and MiXCR clonotype assembly, TCRdb reanalyzed the public sequencing data and kept in-frame beta chains. One record per CDR3 amino acid sequence lists the most common genes and DNA. The sample table shows about 2,900 distinct CDR3 sequences, and roughly three fifths are seen once. Of the sample, roughly 2.9% falls within the top ten clones. Taken with the paper, the label for time point translates to: blood at routine non-recurrence follow-up after resection. The sample consisted of PBMCs, taken at follow-up. These receptors were collected from a male donor with early-stage non-small cell lung cancer.

This clonotype has only a few counts. This beta chain represents an off-target read in a library built for alpha chains; its size is of limited meaning. The genes are TRBV29-1 and TRBJ2-5; possibly TRBD1 for D (5 bases). The CDR3 is made up of 13 amino acids. Trimming stripped 4 bases from V and 2 bases from J, with 11 bases between. Germline assignment: CDR1 SQVTM and CDR2 ANQGSEA. CDR3 region: CSVVQSGQETQYF. CDR3 coding DNA: TGCAGCGTTGTTCAATCAGGGCAAGAGACCCAGTACTTC.

A word on this clonotype: The library was designed around alpha chains, so this beta chain is a stray read whose abundance carries little weight. V is TRBV29-1 and J is TRBJ2-2, with D perhaps TRBD2 (5 bases). Germline V gives CDR1 SQVTM, CDR2 ANQGSEA. This CDR3 region has 14 residues. V was cut by 1 base and J by 8 bases, with 14 bases left in between. The chain's CDR3 is CSVEVGPRGGELFF. CDR3 DNA: TGCAGCGTTGAAGTAGGTCCCCGAGGGGGGGAGCTGTTTTTT.

On this clonotype itself: This beta chain lies outside the target of a library built for alpha chains; its clone size means little. The V call is TRBV28, the J call TRBJ1-5; D is possibly TRBD1 (5 bases). The CDR3 extends over 13 amino acids. Per germline, CDR1 MDHEN and CDR2 SYDVKM. V was shortened by 10 bases and J by 0 bases, with 10 bases between the two germline ends. CDR3 in amino acids: CATDRVSNQPQHF. The CDR3 DNA reads TGTGCCACCGACAGAGTTAGCAATCAGCCCCAGCATTTT.

The table lists this clonotype with a few counts. Because the library targeted alpha chains, this beta chain is an off-target read whose size means little. The chain links TRBV11-2 to TRBJ2-7; TRBD2 matches at 7 bases. J was trimmed by 0 bases and V by 8 bases; bases with no gene match: 7. The CDR3 is made up of 14 amino acids. Germline V gene lookup returns CDR1 SGHAT and CDR2 FQNNGV. DNA for the CDR3: TGTGCCAGCGCCCTAGCGGAGAGCTCCTACGAGCAGTACTTC. Translation gives CASALAESSYEQYF.

About this clonotype: This beta chain was picked up by a library intended for alpha chains and is off target, so its count carries little meaning. The genes are TRBV29-1 and TRBJ2-7, with 9 bases matching TRBD1. The CDR3 has 13 amino acids. The germline V gene encodes CDR1 SQVTM and CDR2 ANQGSEA. V shed 5 bases, J shed 3 bases, and the junction held 5 bases outside the gene matches. The CDR3: CSVTGGRGYEQYF. The CDR3 region has the DNA TGCAGCGTTACAGGGGGCCGGGGCTACGAGCAGTACTTC.

Notes on this clonotype: With the library built for alpha chains, this beta chain is off target and its frequency is not meaningful. The chain employs TRBV10-3 and TRBJ1-1; 7 nucleotides match TRBD1. The CDR3 is 15 amino acids. CDR1 and CDR2 from the germline V gene are ENHRY and SYGVKD. The J segment lost 1 base and the V segment lost 4 bases, leaving 6 bases of the junction unmatched. CDR3 nucleotides: TGTGCCATCAGTGGCTCGACAGGGAGGAACACTGAAGCTTTCTTT. Translation: CAISGSTGRNTEAFF.

A note on this clonotype: The size of this beta chain means little, since it is a stray read in a library made for alpha chains. This sequence joins TRBV10-3 and TRBJ2-1, with TRBD2 matching over 7 bases. The CDR3 consists of 15 residues. V gave up 5 bases and J gave up 4 bases; unmatched junction bases: 8. Germline values: CDR1 ENHRY, CDR2 SYGVKD. The CDR3 region has the DNA TGTGCCATCAGTCAAAAGGGGACTAATTACAATGAGCAGTTCTTC. It encodes CAISQKGTNYNEQFF.

Comment on this clonotype: Since it is a stray read in a library aimed at alpha chains, this beta chain has a size that is not meaningful. The CDR3 coding sequence is TGCGCCAGCAGCTTGATTCCAGAAAATTCACCCCTCCACTTT. It is translated as CASSLIPENSPLHF. The gene calls are TRBV5-1 and TRBJ1-6, with unresolved D. The V end was cut by 1 base, the J end by 7 bases, with 9 bases between. CDR1 and CDR2 (germline): SGHRS, YFSETQ. The CDR3 contains 14 residues.

In this sample, this clonotype turned up a few times. The library was designed around alpha chains, so this beta chain is a stray read whose abundance carries little weight. The chain couples TRBV24-1 to TRBJ2-1; possible D gene TRBD1, 5 bases. Germline-derived CDR1 and CDR2 are KGHDR and SFDVKD. V was trimmed by 4 bases and J by 4 bases, leaving 10 bases between them. The CDR3 sequence is 14 residues long. For the CDR3, the DNA is TGTGCCACCAGTGACATAGGGGCGTACAATGAGCAGTTCTTC. This codes for CATSDIGAYNEQFF.

With respect to this clonotype: The size of this beta chain means little, since it is a stray read in a library made for alpha chains. V is TRBV29-1 and J is TRBJ2-3; D unresolved. CDR1 SQVTM and CDR2 ANQGSEA come from the germline V gene. The V gene lost 5 bases and the J gene lost 6 bases, with 6 bases spanning the gap. The CDR3 runs to 10 residues. CDR3 nucleotide sequence: TGCAGCGTTCGACCGGATACGCAGTATTTT. It specifies CSVRPDTQYF.

This clonotype was seen a single time. Found in a library prepared for alpha chains, this beta chain is an off-target read, and its abundance has little meaning. The chain uses TRBV29-1 and TRBJ2-7; no reliable D call. The CDR3 contains 12 residues. V lost 3 bases, J lost 2 bases, and 8 bases lay in between. In germline, CDR1 is SQVTM, CDR2 ANQGSEA. The DNA of the CDR3 is TGCAGCGTTGAGATAGGGCCCTACGAGCAGTACTTC. It translates to CSVEIGPYEQYF.

Points on this clonotype: The library was prepared for alpha chains; this beta chain is a stray read, so its frequency means little. The chain combines TRBV6-6 with TRBJ2-5; D uncertain. Trimming pared 4 bases from V and 3 bases from J, leaving 18 bases between. This CDR3 has 16 residues. Germline V gene sequence: CDR1 MNHNY, CDR2 SVGAGI (reference sequence). CDR3: CASSLAGILQEETQYF. The CDR3 DNA follows: TGTGCCAGCAGTTTAGCAGGAATCCTCCAGGAAGAGACCCAGTACTTC.

A note on this clonotype: This beta chain was picked up by a library intended for alpha chains and is off target, so its count carries little meaning. The CDR3 nucleotides read TGTGCCAGCAGTTTGTTGGTCCGGGGTCCGTCCTACGAGCAGTACTTC. It yields the protein CASSLLVRGPSYEQYF. The V call is TRBV28, the J call TRBJ2-7; TRBD2 is a possible D gene (5 bases). CDR1 MDHEN and CDR2 SYDVKM come from the germline V gene. The CDR3 is 16 residues long. Trimming left V 3 bases short and J 1 base short, with 16 bases between.

Comments on this clonotype: The library was prepared for alpha chains; this beta chain is a stray read, so its frequency means little. This chain connects TRBV4-3 to TRBJ2-3; tentatively, D is TRBD1 or TRBD2 (6 bases each). V was trimmed by 1 base and J by 4 bases, leaving 15 bases between them. This CDR3 has 16 residues. Germline loops: CDR1 LGHNA, CDR2 YSLEER. CDR3 DNA sequence: TGCGCCAGCAGCCAAGGGTGGGGGGCGCAGGCAGATACGCAGTATTTT. Translating it yields CASSQGWGAQADTQYF.

Details on this clonotype: Because the library targeted alpha chains, this beta chain is an off-target read whose size means little. J is TRBJ2-5 and V is TRBV7-9; maybe TRBD2 (5 bases). The germline V and J ends were trimmed by 3 bases and 5 bases, with 13 bases remaining between them. This CDR3 has 14 residues. Germline V lookup: CDR1 SEHNR, CDR2 FQNEAQ (reference sequence). The CDR3 region is CASSFSGGSETQYF. CDR3 in DNA: TGTGCCAGCAGCTTCTCGGGCGGGTCGGAGACCCAGTACTTC.

Points on this clonotype: For a library built for alpha chains, this beta chain is a stray read; little rests on its size. CDR3 in amino acids: CASSETLAGEYEQYF. CDR3 sequence (DNA): TGTGCCAGCAGCGAAACCTTAGCGGGGGAGTACGAGCAGTACTTC. This sequence joins TRBV7-2 and TRBJ2-7, with 9 bases identical to TRBD2. Germline CDR1 is SGHTA and CDR2 is FQGNSA. The CDR3 runs to 15 residues. V was clipped by 5 bases and J by 4 bases; unmatched bases: 9. The whole variable domain, remainder taken from reference TRBV7-2 and TRBJ2-7, is GAGVSQSPSNKVTEKGKDVELRCDPISGHTALYWYRQSLGQGLEFLIYFQGNSAPDKSGLPSDRFSAERTGGSVSTLTIQRTQQEDSAVYLCASSETLAGEYEQYFGPGTRLTVT.

Notes on this clonotype: Because this beta chain is a stray read in a library intended to capture alpha chains, its abundance should not be given much weight. Here the CDR3 DNA reads TGTGCCAGCCGTGGACTAGCGGAATTCACAGATACGCAGTATTTT. Encoded protein: CASRGLAEFTDTQYF. This chain joins TRBV28 and TRBJ2-3; 10 bases line up with TRBD2. V gave up 8 bases and J gave up 2 bases; unmatched junction bases: 7. This CDR3 has 15 amino acids. The germline V gene encodes CDR1 MDHEN and CDR2 SYDVKM. The full variable domain, in which reference TRBV28 and TRBJ2-3 provide the parts outside the CDR3, is DVKVTQSSRYLVKRTGEKVFLECVQDMDHENMFWYRQDPGLGLRLIYFSYDVKMKEKGDIPEGYSVSREKKERFSLILESASTNQTSMYLCASRGLAEFTDTQYFGPGTRLTVL.

In the case of this clonotype: This beta chain turned up in a library designed for alpha chains; as an off-target read, its abundance says little. The CDR3 bases are TGCGCCAGCAGCCAAGTAAGTGGGGAGACCTACGAGCAGTACTTC. Its protein is CASSQVSGETYEQYF. V gene TRBV4-3 combines with J gene TRBJ2-7, with D possibly TRBD2 on 5 matching bases. CDR1 and CDR2 from the germline V gene are LGHNA and YSLEER. V lost 1 base to trimming and J lost 2 bases, with 12 bases between them. The CDR3 is made up of 15 amino acids.

In regard to this clonotype: A library made for alpha chains picked up this beta chain off target, so its size means little. The chain couples TRBV5-6 to TRBJ2-3; perhaps TRBD1 as D (6 bases). CDR3 length: 14 residues. Looked up from germline, CDR1 is SGHDT and CDR2 is YYEEEE. V was shortened by 4 bases and J by 3 bases, with 12 bases between the two germline ends. CDR3 residues: CASSHRTATDTQYF. CDR3 sequence (DNA): TGTGCCAGCAGCCATCGGACAGCTACAGATACGCAGTATTTT.

This clonotype has a single count. As an off-target read in a library built for alpha chains, this beta chain has a frequency of little significance. This chain links TRBV7-3 with TRBJ2-7; D tentatively reads TRBD1 or TRBD2 (6 bases each). V was shortened by 1 base and J by 0 bases, with 19 bases between the two germline ends. The CDR3 is 18 residues long. The germline gives CDR1 SGHTA, CDR2 FQGTGA. CDR3 amino acids: CASSLKVRRGHCSYEQYF. DNA of the CDR3: TGTGCCAGCAGCTTAAAGGTCAGGAGGGGACATTGCTCCTACGAGCAGTACTTC.

A note on this clonotype: This beta chain turned up in a library designed for alpha chains; as an off-target read, its abundance says little. The genes are TRBV5-1 and TRBJ2-1, with 9 bases fitting TRBD1. Germline V CDR1 and CDR2: SGHRS, YFSETQ. J lost 9 bases, V lost 3 bases, and 7 bases had no gene match. This CDR3 spans 14 amino acids. CDR3 DNA sequence: TGCGCCAGCAGCTCAGGGACAGGGCCGATTGAGCAGTTCTTC. Its protein product is CASSSGTGPIEQFF.

As to this clonotype: Little can be read into the size of this beta chain, an off-target read in a library designed for alpha chains. The J gene is TRBJ2-2, the V gene TRBV5-1; D might be TRBD2 (6 bases). Germline values: CDR1 SGHRS, CDR2 YFSETQ. Trimming stripped 2 bases from V and 1 base from J, with 9 bases between. The CDR3 runs 15 residues. The CDR3 DNA sequence: TGCGCCAGCAGCTTCGCTAGCGAGAACACCGGGGAGCTGTTTTTT. Translation gives CASSFASENTGELFF.

Concerning this clonotype: This beta chain was picked up by a library intended for alpha chains and is off target, so its count carries little meaning. The chain combines TRBV5-1 with TRBJ2-5; TRBD1 might be the D (5 bases). The germline CDR1 and CDR2 sequences are SGHRS and YFSETQ. Trimming removed 0 bases at V and 5 bases at J, with 8 bases between. The CDR3 extends over 13 amino acids. For the CDR3, the DNA is TGCGCCAGCAGCTTGGCAGGGATCGAGACCCAGTACTTC. It is translated as CASSLAGIETQYF.

This clonotype came up once. Since the library was made to target alpha chains, this beta chain is a stray read and its abundance is not meaningful. J is TRBJ2-2 and V is TRBV29-1; unclear D gene. The V gene's germline CDR1 is SQVTM and CDR2 ANQGSEA. Trimming took 4 bases from V and 0 from J, leaving 0 bases between them. The CDR3 sequence is 11 residues long. This chain's CDR3 is CSVANTGELFF. CDR3 coding DNA: TGCAGCGTTGCGAACACCGGGGAGCTGTTTTTT.

To note about this clonotype: Because the library targeted alpha chains, this beta chain is an off-target read whose size means little. The chain joins TRBV28 to TRBJ2-3; D unresolved. Germline V gives CDR1 MDHEN, CDR2 SYDVKM. This CDR3 has 12 amino acids. Trimming stripped 3 bases from V and 3 bases from J, with 4 bases between. The CDR3 nucleotides are TGTGCCAGCAGTTTTGAAACAGATACGCAGTATTTT. It is translated as CASSFETDTQYF.

A word on this clonotype: This beta chain is an unintended read in a library built for alpha chains; its size means little. CDR3 nucleotides: TGTGCCAGCAGCTTAACGGCAGGGGCTGGCTATGGCTACACCTTC. Translated, it gives CASSLTAGAGYGYTF. This chain links TRBV7-3 with TRBJ1-2; D might be TRBD1 (6 bases). This CDR3 has 15 amino acids. Trimming shortened V by 0 bases and J by 4 bases, and 12 bases separated the two germline ends. Germline V gives CDR1 SGHTA, CDR2 FQGTGA.

On this clonotype: The library was built for alpha chains, so this beta chain is an off-target read and its size means little. The V and J genes are TRBV18 and TRBJ2-4; 7 bases align to TRBD2. The CDR3 loop spans 15 amino acids. With V trimmed by 3 bases and J by 9 bases, 11 bases remained unmatched. Per germline, CDR1 KGHSH and CDR2 LQKENI. The CDR3 loop reads CASSPQSAGVGIQYF. The CDR3 DNA reads TGTGCCAGCTCACCGCAGTCCGCGGGGGTTGGCATTCAGTACTTC.

About this clonotype: The library was designed around alpha chains, so this beta chain is a stray read whose abundance carries little weight. The chain is built from TRBV5-4 and TRBJ2-2; the D call may be TRBD1 or TRBD2 (5 bases each). Trimming took off 0 bases at V and 4 bases at J, with 7 bases between the two ends. The CDR3 runs 14 residues. From germline, CDR1 is SGHNT and CDR2 YYREEE (reference sequence). The CDR3 loop is CASSLDGTTGELFF. In DNA form, the CDR3 reads TGTGCCAGCAGCTTGGACGGGACCACCGGGGAGCTGTTTTTT.

A remark on this clonotype: Because the library targeted alpha chains, this beta chain is an off-target read whose size means little. The J gene is TRBJ2-1, the V gene TRBV7-3, with D perhaps assigned TRBD1 or TRBD2 (6 bases each). Trimming removed 2 bases at V and 9 bases at J, with 14 bases between. The germline gives CDR1 SGHTA, CDR2 FQGTGA. CDR3 size: 14 residues. The CDR3 reads CASSLFHEGGEQFF. The CDR3 nucleotides are TGTGCCAGCAGCTTATTCCATGAGGGGGGTGAGCAGTTCTTC. The full variable domain, in which reference TRBV7-3 and TRBJ2-1 provide the parts outside the CDR3, is GAGVSQTPSNKVTEKGKYVELRCDPISGHTALYWYRQSLGQGPEFLIYFQGTGAADDSGLPNDRFFAVRPEGSVSTLKIQRTERGDSAVYLCASSLFHEGGEQFFGPGTRLTVL.